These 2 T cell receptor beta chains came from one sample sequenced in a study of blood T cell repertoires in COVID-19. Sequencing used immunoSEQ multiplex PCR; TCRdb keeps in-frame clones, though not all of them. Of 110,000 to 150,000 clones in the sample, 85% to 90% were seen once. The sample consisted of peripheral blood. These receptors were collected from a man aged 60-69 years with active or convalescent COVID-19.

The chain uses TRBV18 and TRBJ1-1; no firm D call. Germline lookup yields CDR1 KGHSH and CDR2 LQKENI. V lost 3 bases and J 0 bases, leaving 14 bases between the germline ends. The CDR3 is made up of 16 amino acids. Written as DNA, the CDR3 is TGTGCCAGCTCACCCCTAGGTTCGGGGATGAACACTGAAGCTTTCTTT. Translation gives CASSPLGSGMNTEAFF. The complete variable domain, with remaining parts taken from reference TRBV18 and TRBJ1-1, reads NAGVMQNPRHLVRRRGQEARLRCSPMKGHSHVYWYRQLPEEGLKFMVYLQKENIIDESGMPKERFSAEFPKEGPSILRIQQVVRGDSAAYFCASSPLGSGMNTEAFFGQGTRLTVV.

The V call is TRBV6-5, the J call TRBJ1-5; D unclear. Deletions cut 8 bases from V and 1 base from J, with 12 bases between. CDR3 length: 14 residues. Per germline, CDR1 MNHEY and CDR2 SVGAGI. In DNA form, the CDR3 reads TGTGCCAGCGCGGGTGGCAGCAGCAATCAGCCCCAGCATTTT. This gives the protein CASAGGSSNQPQHF.